This TCR beta chain was sequenced in a study of cytomegalovirus exposure and HLA in healthy donors. Overall study results and limits: Reports credit the classifier with highly specific, highly sensitive diagnosis of cytomegalovirus status. For TCR beta chains, V- and J-gene trimming was later linked to a missense DCLRE1C variant.

The PCR employed 60 Vbeta primers together with 13 Jbeta primers. Measured with immunoSEQ multiplex PCR; TCRdb has only the in-frame clones, and not every one. The repertoire table contains some 120,000 clones. Germline V CDR1 and CDR2: SGHVS, FQNEAQ. V was pared by 5 bases and J by 7 bases, with 7 bases of the junction left unmatched. This CDR3 spans 16 amino acids. Points on this clone: The target antigen is unknown.

The chain has TRBV7-8 and TRBJ2-5, with 16 bases identical to TRBD2. This TCR was recovered from a young man in good health and CMV-seronegative. Material for sequencing was PBMCs. CDR3 in amino acids: CASSTRGLAGGGTQYF. CDR3 in DNA: TGTGCCAGCAGCACCCGGGGACTAGCGGGAGGGGGGACCCAGTACTTC.